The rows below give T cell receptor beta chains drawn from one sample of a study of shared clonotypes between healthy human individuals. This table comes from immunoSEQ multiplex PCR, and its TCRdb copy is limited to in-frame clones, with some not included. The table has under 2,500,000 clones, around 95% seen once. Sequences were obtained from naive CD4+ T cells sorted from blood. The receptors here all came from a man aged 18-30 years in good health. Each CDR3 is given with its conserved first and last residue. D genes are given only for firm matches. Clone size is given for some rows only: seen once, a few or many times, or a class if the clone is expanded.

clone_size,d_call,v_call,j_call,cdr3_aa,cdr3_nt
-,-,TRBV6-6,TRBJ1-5,CASRSPPGEGDQPQHF,TGTGCCAGCAGGTCTCCGCCGGGCGAGGGGGATCAGCCCCAGCATTTT
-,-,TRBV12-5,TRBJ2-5,CASGTLQGSGYF,TGTGCTAGTGGCACCCTCCAGGGCTCGGGGTACTTC
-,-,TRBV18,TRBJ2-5,CASSPTDQETQYF,TGTGCCAGCTCACCGACAGATCAAGAGACCCAGTACTTC
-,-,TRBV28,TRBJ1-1,CASSLSDRQFGTEAFF,TGTGCCAGCAGTTTATCCGACAGGCAATTCGGCACTGAAGCTTTCTTT
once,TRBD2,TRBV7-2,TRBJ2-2,CASRPSGTSNTGELFF,TGTGCCAGCAGGCCTAGCGGGACCTCGAACACCGGGGAGCTGTTTTTT
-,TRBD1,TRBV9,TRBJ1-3,CASSAIQGPGNTIYF,TGTGCCAGCAGCGCGATACAGGGGCCGGGAAACACCATATATTTT
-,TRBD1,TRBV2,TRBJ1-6,CASSQAGQGDNSPLHF,TGTGCCAGCAGTCAGGCAGGACAGGGGGATAATTCACCCCTCCACTTT
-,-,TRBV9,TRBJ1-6,CASSPRPGLDSYNSPLHF,TGTGCCAGCAGCCCCCGCCCGGGGCTGGACTCCTATAATTCACCCCTCCACTTT
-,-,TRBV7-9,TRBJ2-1,CASSTLGREQFF,TGTGCCAGCAGCACGCTAGGGCGGGAGCAGTTCTTC
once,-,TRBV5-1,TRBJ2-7,CASSPWGEPGEQYF,TGCGCCAGCAGCCCATGGGGGGAGCCAGGCGAGCAGTACTTC
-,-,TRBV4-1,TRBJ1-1,CASSRTDGRATEAFF,TGCGCCAGCAGCCGGACGGACGGCCGAGCGACTGAAGCTTTCTTT
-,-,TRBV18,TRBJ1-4,CASSPAHQNQEKLFF,TGTGCCAGCTCACCTGCACATCAAAACCAGGAAAAACTGTTTTTT
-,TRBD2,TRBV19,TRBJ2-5,CASSMAGVFKETQYF,TGTGCCAGTAGTATGGCGGGGGTATTCAAAGAGACCCAGTACTTC
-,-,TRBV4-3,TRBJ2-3,CASSQDIGSGADTQYF,TGCGCCAGCAGCCAAGACATAGGCTCAGGCGCAGATACGCAGTATTTT
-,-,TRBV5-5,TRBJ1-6,CASSPPQSNSPLHF,TGTGCCAGCAGCCCTCCCCAGAGTAATTCACCCCTCCACTTT
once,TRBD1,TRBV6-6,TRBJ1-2,CASSYRGQNYGYTF,TGTGCCAGCAGTTACAGGGGGCAGAACTATGGCTACACCTTC
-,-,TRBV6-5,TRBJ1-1,CASSYSITGLWTEAFF,TGTGCCAGCAGTTACTCGATAACAGGGCTTTGGACTGAAGCTTTCTTT